This entry features one T cell receptor beta chain sequence. Its antigen is currently unknown. TCRdb keeps only in-frame clones here, not all; method: immunoSEQ multiplex PCR. The sample records under 35,000 clones, 85% to 90% being singletons. The sample comes from a study of T cell responses to AZD1222 COVID-19 vaccine. General study findings and limits: The study sampled repertoires only after the peak T cell response. Spike as a whole was targeted by vaccine-associated CD4 TCRs, dominant at 160-218 and 743-854. Only a handful of AZD1222 recipients, more than 5 in all, had baseline seropositivity.

The CDR3 runs 14 residues. Trimming removed 6 bases at V and 5 bases at J, with 16 bases between. Germline CDR1 and CDR2: MNHEY and SMNVEV (reference sequence). This receptor was taken from an adult who received the AZD1222 COVID-19 vaccine. The chain joins TRBV27 to TRBJ1-1; D not resolved. Source: peripheral blood, taken 28 days after the second AZD1222 dose. The CDR3 here is CASSARAVGTEAFF. The CDR3 coding sequence is TGTGCCAGCAGCGCTCGGGCGGTCGGAACTGAAGCTTTCTTT.